These 25 T cell receptor beta chains came from one sample sequenced in a study of OX40 agonist ivuxolimab in advanced cancers. Data came from immunoSEQ multiplex PCR; TCRdb stores just in-frame clones and leaves some out. Counted here are tens of thousands of clones, around 90% occurring once; the ten biggest clones make up 11% to 15%. The source was CD4+ or CD8+ T cells sorted from blood, collected in a trial of the OX40 agonist ivuxolimab. Receptor source: an adult with an advanced solid tumor such as melanoma, head and neck, liver or kidney cancer.

The chain has TRBV2 and TRBJ2-1; possibly TRBD2 for D (6 bases). CDR3 size: 16 residues. V was clipped by 6 bases and J by 0 bases, with 15 bases between them. The V gene's germline CDR1 is SNHLY and CDR2 FYNNEI. The CDR3 loop is CASRTPSASSYNEQFF. The CDR3 DNA reads TGTGCCAGCAGGACCCCTAGCGCGAGCTCCTACAATGAGCAGTTCTTC.

This clone has a handful of counts. The chain carries TRBV25-1 and TRBJ2-5, with 8 bases matching TRBD2. The CDR3 has 14 amino acids. Germline assignment: CDR1 MGHDK and CDR2 SYGVNS. J gave up 7 bases and V 2 bases, and 6 bases lay outside the gene matches. The CDR3 nucleotides are TGTGCCAGCAGTGAACCGGGAGGGAGCGGGACCCAGTACTTC. This translates into CASSEPGGSGTQYF.

DNA for the CDR3: TGTGCCAGCAGCCTCCCGGGACAGCCGAATGGATGGGCTTTCTTT. Amino acid sequence: CASSLPGQPNGWAFF. The gene calls are TRBV5-6 and TRBJ1-1; 7 bases agree with TRBD1. The V gene's germline CDR1 is SGHDT and CDR2 YYEEEE. The junction had 17 bases not matched to a gene; V was cut back by 4 bases and J by 11 bases. CDR3 length: 15 residues.

V is TRBV4-3 and J is TRBJ2-1; 7 nucleotides match TRBD1. V shed 0 bases, J shed 8 bases, and the junction held 10 bases outside the gene matches. This CDR3 is built from 16 residues. In germline, CDR1 is LGHNA, CDR2 YSLEER. CDR3 coding DNA: TGCGCCAGCAGCCAAGATAGGGGAAAAGGGGGCGATGAGCAGTTCTTC. It specifies CASSQDRGKGGDEQFF.

This chain connects TRBV2 to TRBJ2-7; TRBD1 matches at 10 bases. Germline CDR1 SNHLY, CDR2 FYNNEI. Trimming cost V 7 bases and J 6 bases; bases outside gene matches: 9. The CDR3 runs 14 residues. CDR3 bases: TGTGCCAGCATTCCGGGACAGGGGAGAGGCGAGCAGTACTTC. It encodes CASIPGQGRGEQYF.

The rearrangement uses TRBV28 and TRBJ2-5; 8 nucleotides align to TRBD2. The germline V gene has CDR1 MDHEN and CDR2 SYDVKM. The CDR3 consists of 11 residues. V dropped 4 bases and J dropped 12; count of bases not matched to a gene: 4. CDR3: CASSSGAGEYF. CDR3 in DNA: TGTGCCAGCAGTTCCGGAGCGGGAGAGTACTTC.

This clone was seen only once. V is TRBV6-6 and J is TRBJ2-3; TRBD1 or TRBD2 may be the D gene (6 bases each). V was clipped by 2 bases and J by 1 base, with 13 bases between them. The CDR3 covers 16 residues. Germline V gives CDR1 MNHNY, CDR2 SVGAGI (reference sequence). This CDR3 is CASSYPPGAGTDTQYF. The CDR3 DNA is TGTGCCAGCAGTTACCCCCCGGGGGCTGGCACAGATACGCAGTATTTT.

J is TRBJ1-4 and V is TRBV13; D gene ambiguous. Looked up from germline, CDR1 is PRHDT and CDR2 is FYEKMQ (reference sequence). Trimming cost V 1 base and J 0 bases, with 6 bases left between them. This CDR3 has 15 residues. CDR3 nucleotides: TGTGCCAGCAGCTTAGTAGCTGCAACTAATGAAAAACTGTTTTTT. It translates to CASSLVAATNEKLFF.

The V gene is TRBV18, the J gene TRBJ2-3; D unresolved. Trimming took 3 bases from V and 2 from J, leaving 6 bases between them. The germline V gene encodes CDR1 KGHSH and CDR2 LQKENI. The CDR3 contains 13 residues. CDR3 DNA: TGTGCCAGCTCACCCATAATCACAGATACGCAGTATTTT. Translating gives CASSPIITDTQYF.

This chain links TRBV28 with TRBJ2-5, with TRBD1 identical over 9 bases. There are 13 residues in the CDR3. Germline V lookup: CDR1 MDHEN, CDR2 SYDVKM. Unmatched junction bases numbered 12, after V lost 5 bases and J lost 14 bases. The CDR3, as DNA: TGTGCCAGCAGTCCAACCGGGACAGGGCGTCCTTACTTC. Translation gives CASSPTGTGRPYF.

This clone was picked up one time. The rearrangement links TRBV19 to TRBJ1-1; no definite D call. The CDR3 consists of 12 residues. Germline V gives CDR1 LNHDA, CDR2 SQIVND (reference sequence). V was cut by 0 bases and J by 5 bases, with 4 bases left in between. The CDR3 DNA sequence: TGTGCCAGTAGTATAGACGAAACTGAAGCTTTCTTT. This translates into CASSIDETEAFF.

This chain connects TRBV7-3 to TRBJ2-1; a weak D match, TRBD2 (6 bases). The CDR3 consists of 13 residues. The V and J ends lost 5 bases and 6 bases respectively, with 11 bases between them. Germline-derived CDR1 and CDR2 are SGHTA and FQGTGA. In nucleotides, the CDR3 is TGTGCCAGCAGCCCGGGGGTGGCCAATGAGCAGTTCTTC. Amino acids: CASSPGVANEQFF.

The genes are TRBV4-1 and TRBJ2-5; 11 nucleotides line up with TRBD2. Germline CDR1 MGHRA, CDR2 YSYEKL. Trimming cost V 4 bases and J 3 bases; bases outside gene matches: 10. This CDR3 region has 17 residues. The CDR3 is CASSPGPGLAVKETQYF. CDR3 nucleotide sequence: TGCGCCAGCAGCCCAGGACCGGGACTAGCGGTAAAAGAGACCCAGTACTTC.

The CDR3 sequence: CASSFTSGGPYTGELFF. CDR3 DNA sequence: TGTGCCAGCAGCTTTACTAGCGGGGGACCTTACACCGGGGAGCTGTTTTTT. The chain couples TRBV11-2 to TRBJ2-2, with TRBD2 identical over 11 bases. Trimming removed 3 bases from V and 3 bases from J; junction bases left unmatched: 6. There are 17 residues in the CDR3. Germline V gene sequence: CDR1 SGHAT, CDR2 FQNNGV. Looking up the rest from reference TRBV11-2 and TRBJ2-2 gives the full variable domain: EAGVAQSPRYKIIEKRQSVAFWCNPISGHATLYWYQQILGQGPKLLIQFQNNGVVDDSQLPKDRFSAERLKGVDSTLKIQPAKLEDSAVYLCASSFTSGGPYTGELFFGEGSRLTVL.

In its sample, this clone was seen once. This chain uses TRBV7-2 with TRBJ2-1; D call uncertain. There are 11 residues in the CDR3. V lost 3 bases to trimming and J lost 6 bases, with 3 bases between them. CDR1 and CDR2 (germline): SGHTA, FQGNSA. The CDR3 nucleotides read TGTGCCAGCAGCTTGATCAATGAGCAGTTCTTC. Protein: CASSLINEQFF.

The chain is built from TRBV2 and TRBJ2-5; 8 nucleotides match TRBD2. TRBJ2-7 matches the DNA end more closely, so the J call is doubtful. Germline-derived CDR1 and CDR2 are SNHLY and FYNNEI. The CDR3 has 16 residues. The CDR3 loop reads CASTATSGARSYEQYF. Here the CDR3 DNA reads TGTGCCAGCACAGCAACTAGCGGAGCCCGCTCCTACGAGCAGTACTTC.

The chain employs TRBV15 and TRBJ2-5, with D tentatively TRBD2 (7 bases). Germline CDR1 reads LNHNV; CDR2 reads YYDKDF (reference sequence). The ends were cut back, 4 bases at V and 7 bases at J, with 16 bases in the middle. CDR3 length equals 14 residues. CDR3 DNA sequence: TGTGCCACCAGCAAAGGGGGGGGAACGAGGACCCAGTACTTC. It specifies CATSKGGGTRTQYF. Looking up the rest from reference TRBV15 and TRBJ2-5 gives the full variable domain: DAMVIQNPRYQVTQFGKPVTLSCSQTLNHNVMYWYQQKSSQAPKLLFHYYDKDFNNEADTPDNFQSRRPNTSFCFLDIRSPGLGDTAMYLCATSKGGGTRTQYFGPGTRLLVL.

The chain employs TRBV5-1 and TRBJ1-4, with D possibly TRBD1 on 5 matching bases. CDR3 size: 13 residues. V lost 7 bases and J lost 5, with 12 bases in between. CDR1 is SGHRS, CDR2 YFSETQ, per germline. The CDR3 DNA reads as TGCGCCAGCTCGAGGGGCAACAATGAAAAACTGTTTTTT. Its translation is CASSRGNNEKLFF.

The chain is built from TRBV5-1 and TRBJ1-3; a weak D match, TRBD1 (5 bases). V dropped 7 bases and J dropped 2 bases, with 13 bases sitting between them. The germline gives CDR1 SGHRS, CDR2 YFSETQ. CDR3 size: 14 residues. The CDR3 loop reads CASRPAGPGNTIYF. As DNA, the CDR3 is TGCGCCAGCCGCCCGGCAGGGCCTGGAAACACCATATATTTT.

The chain joins TRBV7-9 to TRBJ2-2; no definite D call. The CDR3 extends over 13 amino acids. From germline, CDR1 is SEHNR and CDR2 FQNEAQ (reference sequence). The V gene lost 3 bases and the J gene lost 5 bases, with 7 bases spanning the gap. CDR3 amino acids: CASSFMGTGELFF. DNA for the CDR3: TGTGCCAGCAGCTTTATGGGAACCGGGGAGCTGTTTTTT.

This chain uses TRBV7-2 with TRBJ2-1; a possible D gene is TRBD1 (5 bases). The V end lost 4 bases, the J end lost 4 bases, and 14 bases lay between the germline ends. Germline CDR1 SGHTA, CDR2 FQGNSA. The CDR3 has 15 residues. Here the CDR3 reads CASSSRQRIYNEQFF. The DNA for the CDR3 is TGTGCCAGCAGCTCGAGACAGAGGATATACAATGAGCAGTTCTTC.

This clone counts as medium-sized (0.01 to 0.1%). The J gene is TRBJ2-3, the V gene TRBV6-1, with D possibly called TRBD1 or TRBD2 (5 bases each). The CDR3 consists of 16 residues. V lost 3 bases and J lost 7, with 20 bases in between. Germline assignment: CDR1 MNHNS and CDR2 SASEGT. The chain's CDR3 is CASSDRGAASSNTQYF. For the CDR3, the DNA is TGTGCCAGCAGTGACCGAGGGGCCGCTAGTTCGAATACGCAGTATTTT.

The V gene is TRBV10-1, the J gene TRBJ2-5; D might be TRBD2 (6 bases). The germline V gene has CDR1 WNHNN and CDR2 SYGVQD (reference sequence). The CDR3 runs 13 residues. V lost 6 bases to trimming and J lost 4 bases, with 12 bases between them. CDR3 bases: TGCGCCAGCAGAGAACGTAGCGGAGAGACCCAGTACTTC. Residues: CASRERSGETQYF.

The V gene is TRBV5-1, the J gene TRBJ1-2, with 7 nucleotides matching TRBD1. Germline trimming cut 4 bases from V and 4 bases from J; bases unmatched to any gene: 10. The CDR3 contains 15 residues. Looked up from germline, CDR1 is SGHRS and CDR2 is YFSETQ. DNA for the CDR3: TGCGCCAGCAGCCCTGGACAGGCCAGGGGCTATGGCTACACCTTC. Translated, it gives CASSPGQARGYGYTF. Together with reference TRBV5-1 and TRBJ1-2, the CDR3 gives the full variable domain: KAGVTQTPRYLIKTRGQQVTLSCSPISGHRSVSWYQQTPGQGLQFLFEYFSETQRNKGNFPGRFSGRQFSNSRSEMNVSTLELGDSALYLCASSPGQARGYGYTFGSGTRLTVV.

V usage is TRBV19 and J usage is TRBJ2-7, with TRBD1 identical over 7 bases. The germline V gene has CDR1 LNHDA and CDR2 SQIVND (reference sequence). The CDR3 runs 14 residues. V dropped 0 bases and J dropped 4; count of bases not matched to a gene: 3. Written as DNA, the CDR3 is TGTGCCAGTAGTATAGACAGGGGGTCTTACGAGCAGTACTTC. It translates to CASSIDRGSYEQYF. Variable domain in full (rest from reference TRBV19 and TRBJ2-7): DGGITQSPKYLFRKEGQNVTLSCEQNLNHDAMYWYRQDPGQGLRLIYYSQIVNDFQKGDIAEGYSVSREKKESFPLTVTSAQKNPTAFYLCASSIDRGSYEQYFGPGTRLTVT.